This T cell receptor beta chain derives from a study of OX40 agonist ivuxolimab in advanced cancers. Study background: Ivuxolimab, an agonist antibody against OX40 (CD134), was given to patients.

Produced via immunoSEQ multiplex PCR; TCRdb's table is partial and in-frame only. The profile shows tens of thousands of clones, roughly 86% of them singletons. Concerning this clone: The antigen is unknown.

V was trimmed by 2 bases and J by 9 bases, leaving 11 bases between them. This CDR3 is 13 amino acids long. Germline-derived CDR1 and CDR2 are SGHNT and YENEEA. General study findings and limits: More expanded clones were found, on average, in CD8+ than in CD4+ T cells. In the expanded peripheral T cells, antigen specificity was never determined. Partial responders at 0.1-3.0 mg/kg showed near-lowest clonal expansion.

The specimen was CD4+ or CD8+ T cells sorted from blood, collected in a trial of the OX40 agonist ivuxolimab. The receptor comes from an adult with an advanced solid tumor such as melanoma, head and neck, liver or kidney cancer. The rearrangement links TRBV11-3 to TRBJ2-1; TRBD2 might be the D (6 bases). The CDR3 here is CASSLHGSGEQFF. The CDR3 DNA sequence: TGTGCCAGCAGCTTACACGGGAGTGGTGAGCAGTTCTTC.